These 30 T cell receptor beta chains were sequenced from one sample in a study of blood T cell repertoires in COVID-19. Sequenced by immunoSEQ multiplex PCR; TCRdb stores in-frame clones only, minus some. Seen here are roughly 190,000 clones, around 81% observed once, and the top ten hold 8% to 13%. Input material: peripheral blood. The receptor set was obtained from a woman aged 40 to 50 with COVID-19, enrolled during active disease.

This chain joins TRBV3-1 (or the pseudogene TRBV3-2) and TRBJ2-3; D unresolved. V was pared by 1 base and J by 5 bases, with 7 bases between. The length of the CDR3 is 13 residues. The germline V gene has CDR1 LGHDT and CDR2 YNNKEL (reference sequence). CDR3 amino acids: CASSQVEQDTQYF. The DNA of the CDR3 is TGTGCCAGCAGCCAAGTCGAGCAAGATACGCAGTATTTT.

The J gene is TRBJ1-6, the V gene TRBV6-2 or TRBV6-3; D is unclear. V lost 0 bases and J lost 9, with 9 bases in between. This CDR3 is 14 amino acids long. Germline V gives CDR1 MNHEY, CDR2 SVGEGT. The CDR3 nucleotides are TGTGCCAGCAGTTACTCCGGGGTTAGTTCACCCCTCCACTTT. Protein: CASSYSGVSSPLHF.

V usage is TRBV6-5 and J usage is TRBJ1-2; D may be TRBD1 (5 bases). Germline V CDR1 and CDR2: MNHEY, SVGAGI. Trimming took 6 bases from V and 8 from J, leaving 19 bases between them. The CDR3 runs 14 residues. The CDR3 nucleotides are TGTGCCAGCAGAGGCGACAGTCTCCCACGGGGCTACACCTTC. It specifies CASRGDSLPRGYTF.

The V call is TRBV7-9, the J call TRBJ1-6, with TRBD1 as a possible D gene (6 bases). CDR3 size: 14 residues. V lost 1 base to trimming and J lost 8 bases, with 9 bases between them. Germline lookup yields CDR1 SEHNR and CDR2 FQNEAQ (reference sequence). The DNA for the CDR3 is TGTGCCAGCAGCTTAGGGTACAGGGATTCACCCCTCCACTTT. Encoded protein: CASSLGYRDSPLHF.

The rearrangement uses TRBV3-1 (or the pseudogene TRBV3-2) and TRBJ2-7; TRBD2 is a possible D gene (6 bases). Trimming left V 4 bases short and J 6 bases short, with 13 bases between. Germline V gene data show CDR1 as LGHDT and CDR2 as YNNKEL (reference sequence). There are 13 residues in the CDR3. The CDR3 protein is CASSRLDVGEQYF. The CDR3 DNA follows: TGTGCCAGCAGCCGACTAGATGTCGGCGAGCAGTACTTC.

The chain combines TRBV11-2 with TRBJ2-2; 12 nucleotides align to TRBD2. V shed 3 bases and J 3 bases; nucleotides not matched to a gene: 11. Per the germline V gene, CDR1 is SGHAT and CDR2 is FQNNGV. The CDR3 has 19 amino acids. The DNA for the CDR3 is TGTGCCAGCAGCTTCTCTCTACTAGCGGGGGGCCGGGACACCGGGGAGCTGTTTTTT. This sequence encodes CASSFSLLAGGRDTGELFF.

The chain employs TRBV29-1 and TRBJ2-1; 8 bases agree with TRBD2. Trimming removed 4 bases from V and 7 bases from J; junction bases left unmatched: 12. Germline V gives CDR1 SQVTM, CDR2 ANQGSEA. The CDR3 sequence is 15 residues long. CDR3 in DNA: TGCAGCGTTGTATGGATCGTTAGCGGGAATAATGAGCAGTTCTTC. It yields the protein CSVVWIVSGNNEQFF.

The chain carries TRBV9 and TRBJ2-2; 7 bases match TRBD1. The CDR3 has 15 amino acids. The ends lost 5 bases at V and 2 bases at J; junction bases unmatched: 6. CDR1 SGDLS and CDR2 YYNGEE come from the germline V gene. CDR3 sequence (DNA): TGTGCCAGCAGAAGGGGGCAGATAAACACCGGGGAGCTGTTTTTT. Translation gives CASRRGQINTGELFF.

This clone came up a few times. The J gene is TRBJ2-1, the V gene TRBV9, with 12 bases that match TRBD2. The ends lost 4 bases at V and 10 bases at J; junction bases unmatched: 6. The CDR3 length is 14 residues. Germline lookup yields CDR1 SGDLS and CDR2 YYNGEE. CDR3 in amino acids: CASSKTSGSDEQFF. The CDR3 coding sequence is TGTGCCAGCAGCAAGACTAGCGGGAGTGACGAGCAGTTCTTC.

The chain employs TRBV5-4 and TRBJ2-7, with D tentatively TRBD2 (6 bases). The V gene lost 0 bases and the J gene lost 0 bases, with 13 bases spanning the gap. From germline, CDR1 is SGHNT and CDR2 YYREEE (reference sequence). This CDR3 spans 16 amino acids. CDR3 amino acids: CASSLGVGGSSYEQYF. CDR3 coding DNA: TGTGCCAGCAGCTTGGGGGTCGGGGGAAGCTCCTACGAGCAGTACTTC.

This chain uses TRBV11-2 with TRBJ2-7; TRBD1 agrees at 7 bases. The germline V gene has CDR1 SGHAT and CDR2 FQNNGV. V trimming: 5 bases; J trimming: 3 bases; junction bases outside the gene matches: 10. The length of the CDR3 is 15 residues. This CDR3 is CASSGPGTDIYEQYV. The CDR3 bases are TGTGCCAGCAGCGGACCCGGGACAGACATCTACGAGCAGTACGTC.

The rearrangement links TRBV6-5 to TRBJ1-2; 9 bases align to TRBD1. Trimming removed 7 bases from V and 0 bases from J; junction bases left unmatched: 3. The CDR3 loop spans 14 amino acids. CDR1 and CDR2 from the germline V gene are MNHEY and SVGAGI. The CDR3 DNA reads TGTGCCAGCAAAAGACAGGGGGCTAACTATGGCTACACCTTC. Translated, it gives CASKRQGANYGYTF.

CDR3 loop: CASSERRTSGSWDTQYF. CDR3 bases: TGTGCCAGCAGTGAAAGACGGACTAGCGGGAGTTGGGATACGCAGTATTTT. This chain links TRBV6-1 with TRBJ2-3, with TRBD2 matching over 13 bases. This CDR3 has 17 amino acids. The V gene end was trimmed by 2 bases and the J gene end by 6 bases; junction bases not matched to a gene: 8. Germline values: CDR1 MNHNS, CDR2 SASEGT.

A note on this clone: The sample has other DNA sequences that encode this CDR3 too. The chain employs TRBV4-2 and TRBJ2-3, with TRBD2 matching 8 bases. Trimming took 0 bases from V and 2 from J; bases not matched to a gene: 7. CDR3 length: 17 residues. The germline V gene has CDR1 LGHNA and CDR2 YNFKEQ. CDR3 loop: CASSQDRQRGNTDTQYF. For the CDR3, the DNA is TGTGCCAGCAGCCAAGATCGTCAGCGGGGGAACACAGATACGCAGTATTTT.

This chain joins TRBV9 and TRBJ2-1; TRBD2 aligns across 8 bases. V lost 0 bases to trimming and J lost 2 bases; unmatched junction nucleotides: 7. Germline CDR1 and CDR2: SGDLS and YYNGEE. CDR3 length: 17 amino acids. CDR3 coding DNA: TGTGCCAGCAGCGTAGAGGTCGCGACTAGCGCCTACAATGAGCAGTTCTTC. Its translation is CASSVEVATSAYNEQFF.

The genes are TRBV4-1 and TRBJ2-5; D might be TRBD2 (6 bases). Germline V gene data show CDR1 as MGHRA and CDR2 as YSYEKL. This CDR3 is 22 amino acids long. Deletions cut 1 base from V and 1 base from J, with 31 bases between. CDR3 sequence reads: CASSQGGRAGFPRPAAQETQYF. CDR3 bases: TGCGCCAGCAGCCAAGGGGGTAGGGCGGGATTCCCGAGACCAGCCGCCCAAGAGACCCAGTACTTC.

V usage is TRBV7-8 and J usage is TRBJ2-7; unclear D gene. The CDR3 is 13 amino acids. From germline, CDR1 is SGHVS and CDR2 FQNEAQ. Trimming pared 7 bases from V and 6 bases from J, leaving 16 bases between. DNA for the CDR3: TGTGCCAGCATCAATGGGCTTAGTGGCGAGCAGTACGTC. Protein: CASINGLSGEQYV.

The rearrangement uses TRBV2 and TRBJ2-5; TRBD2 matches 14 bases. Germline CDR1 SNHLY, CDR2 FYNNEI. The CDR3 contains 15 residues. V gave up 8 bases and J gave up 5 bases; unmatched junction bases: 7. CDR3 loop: CASGGTSGSGETQYF. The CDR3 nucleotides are TGTGCCAGCGGTGGGACTAGCGGGAGTGGCGAGACCCAGTACTTC.

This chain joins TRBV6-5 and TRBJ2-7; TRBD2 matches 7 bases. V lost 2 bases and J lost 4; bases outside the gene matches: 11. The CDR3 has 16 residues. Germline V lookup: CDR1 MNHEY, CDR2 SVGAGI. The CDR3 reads CASSYGSVGGSYEQYF. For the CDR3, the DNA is TGTGCCAGCAGTTACGGGTCGGTCGGCGGGAGTTACGAGCAGTACTTC.

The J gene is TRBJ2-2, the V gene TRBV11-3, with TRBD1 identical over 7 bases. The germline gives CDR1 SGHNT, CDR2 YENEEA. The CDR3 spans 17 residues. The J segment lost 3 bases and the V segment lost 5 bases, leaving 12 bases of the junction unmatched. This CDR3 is CASSKTGPGWYTGELFF. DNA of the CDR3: TGTGCCAGCAGCAAGACAGGGCCGGGGTGGTACACCGGGGAGCTGTTTTTT.

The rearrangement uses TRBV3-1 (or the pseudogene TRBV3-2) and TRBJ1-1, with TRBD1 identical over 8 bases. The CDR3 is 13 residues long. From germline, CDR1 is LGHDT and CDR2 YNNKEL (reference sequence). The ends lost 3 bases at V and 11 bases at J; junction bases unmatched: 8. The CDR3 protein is CASSQAAGGGAFF. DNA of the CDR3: TGTGCCAGCAGCCAGGCGGCAGGGGGCGGGGCTTTCTTT.

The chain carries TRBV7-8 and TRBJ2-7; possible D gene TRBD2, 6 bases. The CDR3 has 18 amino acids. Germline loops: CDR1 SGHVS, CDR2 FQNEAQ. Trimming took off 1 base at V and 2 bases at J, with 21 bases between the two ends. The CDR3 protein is CASSLGVGGAINTYEQYF. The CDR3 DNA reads TGTGCCAGCAGCTTAGGGGTTGGAGGGGCGATTAACACCTACGAGCAGTACTTC.

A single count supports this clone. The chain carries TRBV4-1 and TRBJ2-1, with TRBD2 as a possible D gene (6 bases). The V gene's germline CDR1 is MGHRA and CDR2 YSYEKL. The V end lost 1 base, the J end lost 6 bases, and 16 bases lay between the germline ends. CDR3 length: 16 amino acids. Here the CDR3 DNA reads TGCGCCAGCAGCCAAGGGTCGGGGGTTAAGCCCAATGAGCAGTTCTTC. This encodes CASSQGSGVKPNEQFF.

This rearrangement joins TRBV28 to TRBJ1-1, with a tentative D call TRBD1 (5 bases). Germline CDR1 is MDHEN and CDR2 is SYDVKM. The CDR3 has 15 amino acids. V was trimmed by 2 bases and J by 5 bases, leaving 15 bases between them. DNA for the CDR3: TGTGCCAGCAGTTTACGTACTAAGGGGTGGACTGAAGCTTTCTTT. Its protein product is CASSLRTKGWTEAFF.

CDR3 in amino acids: CATSRGGSATEAFF. CDR3 DNA sequence: TGTGCCACCAGCAGAGGAGGCTCGGCCACTGAAGCTTTCTTT. This chain uses TRBV15 with TRBJ1-1; no definite D call. The germline V gene encodes CDR1 LNHNV and CDR2 YYDKDF (reference sequence). V lost 1 base to trimming and J lost 4 bases, with 10 bases between them. The CDR3 is made up of 14 amino acids.

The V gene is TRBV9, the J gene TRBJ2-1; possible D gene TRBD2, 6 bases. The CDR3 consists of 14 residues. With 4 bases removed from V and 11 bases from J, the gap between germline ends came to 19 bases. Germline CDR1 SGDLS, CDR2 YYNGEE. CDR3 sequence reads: CASSPGLPAKKQFF. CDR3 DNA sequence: TGTGCCAGCAGCCCGGGACTCCCGGCTAAAAAGCAGTTCTTC. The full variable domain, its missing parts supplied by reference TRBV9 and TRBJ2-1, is DSGVTQTPKHLITATGQRVTLRCSPRSGDLSVYWYQQSLDQGLQFLIQYYNGEERAKGNILERFSAQQFPDLHSELNLSSLELGDSALYFCASSPGLPAKKQFFGPGTRLTVL.

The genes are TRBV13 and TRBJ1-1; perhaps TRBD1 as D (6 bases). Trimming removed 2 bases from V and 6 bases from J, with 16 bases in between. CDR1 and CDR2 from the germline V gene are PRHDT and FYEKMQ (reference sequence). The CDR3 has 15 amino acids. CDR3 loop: CASSLLIRGFAEAFF. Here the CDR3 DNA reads TGTGCCAGCAGCTTACTAATCAGGGGTTTTGCTGAAGCTTTCTTT.

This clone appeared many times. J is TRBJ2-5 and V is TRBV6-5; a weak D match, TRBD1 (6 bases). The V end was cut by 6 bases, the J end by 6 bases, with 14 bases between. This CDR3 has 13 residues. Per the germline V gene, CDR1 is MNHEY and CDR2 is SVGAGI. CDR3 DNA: TGTGCCAGCAGCCTCGCAGGGGAAAAGACCCAGTACTTC. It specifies CASSLAGEKTQYF.

The DNA for the CDR3 is TGCGCCAGCAGCCAAGATAGTCGCCAGAACACTGAAGCTTTCTTT. This codes for CASSQDSRQNTEAFF. This sequence joins TRBV4-1 and TRBJ1-1; D is undetermined. V dropped 0 bases and J dropped 1 base, with 9 bases sitting between them. CDR1 and CDR2 from the germline V gene are MGHRA and YSYEKL. This CDR3 spans 15 amino acids.

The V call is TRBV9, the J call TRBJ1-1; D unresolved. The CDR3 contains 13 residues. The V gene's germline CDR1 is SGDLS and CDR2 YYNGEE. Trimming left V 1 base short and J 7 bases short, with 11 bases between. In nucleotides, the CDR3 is TGTGCCAGCAGCGTACAGATCGGGAGTGAAGCTTTCTTT. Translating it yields CASSVQIGSEAFF.